The clone carrying this T cell receptor (beta chain) was counted many times. TCRdb reprocessed the PCR reads using MiXCR. The sample has about 20,000 clones, approximately 35% seen once; the top ten hold less than 12%. These data originate in a study of metastatic and nonmetastatic thyroid tumors. Study summary: Thyroid patients, malignant and benign, had repertoires compared across blood and tumor or nodule tissue.

Among the patients, none had received any treatment before thyroid surgery. This CDR3 region has 16 residues. Germline lookup yields CDR1 SGHAT and CDR2 FQDESV (reference sequence). Trimming shortened V by 4 bases and J by 2 bases, and 18 bases separated the two germline ends. The TCR sequence derives from a male donor with papillary thyroid cancer or a benign thyroid nodule (not recorded which). Some clones in this sample may be carry-over from other donors' samples. The chain couples TRBV11-1 to TRBJ2-7; D call uncertain. The specimen sequenced was tumor tissue. CDR3 region: CASSSPPSAETYEQYF. Here the CDR3 DNA reads TGTGCCAGCAGCTCCCCCCCCTCGGCGGAGACCTACGAGCAGTACTTC.